Detailed here is one T cell receptor beta chain. Trimming pared 1 base from V and 6 bases from J, leaving 9 bases between. Germline V gives CDR1 SGHNT, CDR2 YENEEA. CDR3 length: 13 amino acids. This sample stems from a study of blood T cell repertoires in COVID-19. About the study: Researchers got acute and convalescent COVID-19 samples from the United States, Italy and Spain.

Profiling relied on immunoSEQ multiplex PCR, and the TCRdb table lists in-frame clones only, not all of them. The table lists some 130,000 clones, almost 85% of them singletons. Specimen: peripheral blood. The rearrangement uses TRBV11-3 and TRBJ1-2, with unresolved D. This receptor was obtained from a human donor in a cohort sampled during active COVID-19. Written as DNA, the CDR3 is TGTGCCAGCAGCTTAGTTGGCGGGGATGGCTACACCTTC. Amino acid sequence: CASSLVGGDGYTF.